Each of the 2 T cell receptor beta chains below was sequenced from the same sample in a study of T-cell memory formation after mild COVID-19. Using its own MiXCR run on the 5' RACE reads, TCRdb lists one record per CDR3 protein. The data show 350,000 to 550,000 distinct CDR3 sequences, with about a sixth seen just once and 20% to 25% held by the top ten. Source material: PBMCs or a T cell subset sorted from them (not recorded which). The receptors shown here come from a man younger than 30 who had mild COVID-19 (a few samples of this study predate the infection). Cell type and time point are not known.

The CDR3 protein is CASSFGPIYEQYF. The CDR3, as DNA: TGTGCCAGCAGCTTCGGGCCGATATACGAGCAGTACTTC. The V call is TRBV27, the J call TRBJ2-7; no clear D gene. Between the trimmed V and J ends, which lost 6 bases and 4 bases, there was a span of 13 bases. CDR1 MNHEY and CDR2 SMNVEV come from the germline V gene (reference sequence). The CDR3 sequence is 13 residues long.

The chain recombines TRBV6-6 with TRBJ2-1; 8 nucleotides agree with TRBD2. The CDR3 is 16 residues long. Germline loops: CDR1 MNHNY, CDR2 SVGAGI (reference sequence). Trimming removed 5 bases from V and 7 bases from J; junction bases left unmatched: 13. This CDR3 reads CASSQKLAAPGNEQFF. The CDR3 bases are TGTGCCAGCAGTCAGAAACTAGCGGCTCCGGGGAATGAGCAGTTCTTC.